This TCR beta chain was documented in a study of blood T cell repertoires in COVID-19. TCRdb's copy holds only in-frame clones and misses some; the assay was immunoSEQ multiplex PCR. Of approximately 150,000 clones in the sample, 79% were seen once. This clone has just one count. Recruits, aged roughly 18 to 90 years, lived in roughly 22 US areas. CDR1 and CDR2 (germline): MNHNY, SVGAGI (reference sequence). The CDR3 contains 15 residues. V lost 5 bases and J 6 bases, leaving 17 bases between the germline ends. This clonotype was obtained from a woman in her sixties or seventies in a cohort exposed to, infected with or recovered from COVID-19 (not recorded which). The specimen was PBMCs or T cells enriched from blood (not recorded which). This chain joins TRBV6-6 and TRBJ2-1, with a tentative D call TRBD1 (6 bases). The CDR3 nucleotides are TGTGCCAGCAGTCCTCGATCCGGGACAAGCAATGAGCAGTTCTTC. This sequence encodes CASSPRSGTSNEQFF.